The 5 T cell receptor beta chains presented below share a single source sample, sequenced in a study of T cell responses to AZD1222 COVID-19 vaccine. The method was immunoSEQ multiplex PCR; TCRdb's version includes in-frame clones alone and lacks a portion of them. The sample totals about 140,000 clones. The material sequenced was peripheral blood. All receptors derive from an adult in good health.

This sequence joins TRBV27 and TRBJ2-2; 8 bases match TRBD1. The CDR3 runs to 15 residues. Germline loops: CDR1 MNHEY, CDR2 SMNVEV (reference sequence). Germline trimming cut 4 bases from V and 1 base from J; bases unmatched to any gene: 2. Here the CDR3 DNA reads TGTGCCAGCAGTTCGACAGGGGTGAACACCGGGGAGCTGTTTTTT. It translates to CASSSTGVNTGELFF.

The V and J genes are TRBV19 and TRBJ2-5; TRBD2 matches 12 bases. Germline CDR1 reads LNHDA; CDR2 reads SQIVND (reference sequence). V gave up 5 bases and J gave up 4 bases; unmatched junction bases: 8. This CDR3 has 16 residues. CDR3 DNA sequence: TGTGCCAGTAGTCTATCTAGCGGGGGGGGCCGAGAGACCCAGTACTTC. Translated: CASSLSSGGGRETQYF.

V and J are TRBV9 and TRBJ1-4, with TRBD1 matching 7 bases. The CDR3 is 15 residues long. The germline V gene encodes CDR1 SGDLS and CDR2 YYNGEE. V shed 3 bases and J 5 bases; nucleotides not matched to a gene: 7. The CDR3 sequence: CASSASGTDNEKLFF. The CDR3 nucleotides read TGTGCCAGCAGCGCCTCCGGGACAGACAATGAAAAACTGTTTTTT.

The CDR3 nucleotides are TGCAGCGTTGAAGGAGTCAGCTCGGAAGCGAACACCGGGGAGCTGTTTTTT. Its translation: CSVEGVSSEANTGELFF. The rearrangement joins TRBV29-1 to TRBJ2-2; D call uncertain. The CDR3 consists of 17 residues. V was trimmed by 1 base and J by 0 bases, leaving 15 bases between them. The germline V gene has CDR1 SQVTM and CDR2 ANQGSEA.

For the CDR3, the DNA is TGTGCCACCAGCAGAGAACTAGCGGGGGCCTCCTACGAGCAGTACTTC. Its translation is CATSRELAGASYEQYF. This chain links TRBV15 with TRBJ2-7; TRBD2 agrees at 11 bases. The trim removed 0 bases at V and 0 bases at J, leaving 1 base unmatched. The CDR3 length is 16 residues. The germline V gene has CDR1 LNHNV and CDR2 YYDKDF (reference sequence).